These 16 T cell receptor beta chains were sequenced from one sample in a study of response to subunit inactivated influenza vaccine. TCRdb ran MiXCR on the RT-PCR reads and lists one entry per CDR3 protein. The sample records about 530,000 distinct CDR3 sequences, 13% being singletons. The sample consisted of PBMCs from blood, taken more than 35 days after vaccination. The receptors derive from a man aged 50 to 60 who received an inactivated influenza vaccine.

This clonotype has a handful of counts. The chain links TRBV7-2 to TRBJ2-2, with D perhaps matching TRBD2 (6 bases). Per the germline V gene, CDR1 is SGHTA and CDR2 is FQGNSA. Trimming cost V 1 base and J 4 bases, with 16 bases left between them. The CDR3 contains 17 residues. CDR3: CASSLGITSTLTGELFF. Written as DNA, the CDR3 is TGTGCCAGCAGCTTAGGGATAACTAGCACTCTCACCGGGGAGCTGTTTTTT.

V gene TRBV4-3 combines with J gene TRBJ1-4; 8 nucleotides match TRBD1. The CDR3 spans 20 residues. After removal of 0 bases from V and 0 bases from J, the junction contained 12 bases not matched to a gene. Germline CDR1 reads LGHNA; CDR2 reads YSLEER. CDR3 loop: CASSQETGGFSTATNEKLFF. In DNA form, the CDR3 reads TGCGCCAGCAGCCAAGAAACAGGGGGTTTCTCAACCGCAACTAATGAAAAACTGTTTTTT.

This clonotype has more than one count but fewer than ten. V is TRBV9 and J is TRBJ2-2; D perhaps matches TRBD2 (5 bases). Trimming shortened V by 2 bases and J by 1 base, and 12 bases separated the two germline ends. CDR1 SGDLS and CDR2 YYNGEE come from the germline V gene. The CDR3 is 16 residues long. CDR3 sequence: CASSVSGGQNTGELFF. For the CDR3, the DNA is TGTGCCAGCAGCGTTTCCGGCGGGCAGAACACCGGGGAGCTGTTTTTT. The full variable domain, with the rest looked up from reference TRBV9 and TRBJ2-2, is DSGVTQTPKHLITATGQRVTLRCSPRSGDLSVYWYQQSLDQGLQFLIQYYNGEERAKGNILERFSAQQFPDLHSELNLSSLELGDSALYFCASSVSGGQNTGELFFGEGSRLTVL.

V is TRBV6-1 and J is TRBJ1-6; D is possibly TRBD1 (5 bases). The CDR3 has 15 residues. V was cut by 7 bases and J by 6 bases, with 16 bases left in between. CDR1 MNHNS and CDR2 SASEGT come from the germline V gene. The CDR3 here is CASTERGRSNSPLHF. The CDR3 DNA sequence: TGTGCCAGCACCGAAAGGGGAAGGAGTAATTCACCCCTCCACTTT.

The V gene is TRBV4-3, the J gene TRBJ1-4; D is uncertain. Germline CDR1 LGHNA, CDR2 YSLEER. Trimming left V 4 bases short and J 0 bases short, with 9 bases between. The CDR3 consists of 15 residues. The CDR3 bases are TGCGCCAGCAGCCCCAGCTCTGCAACTAATGAAAAACTGTTTTTT. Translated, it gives CASSPSSATNEKLFF.

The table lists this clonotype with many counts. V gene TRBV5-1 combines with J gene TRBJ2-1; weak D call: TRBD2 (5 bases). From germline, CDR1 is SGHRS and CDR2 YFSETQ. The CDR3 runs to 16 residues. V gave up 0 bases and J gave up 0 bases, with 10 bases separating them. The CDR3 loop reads CASSLASRSSYNEQFF. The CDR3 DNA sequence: TGCGCCAGCAGCTTGGCTAGCCGAAGCTCCTACAATGAGCAGTTCTTC.

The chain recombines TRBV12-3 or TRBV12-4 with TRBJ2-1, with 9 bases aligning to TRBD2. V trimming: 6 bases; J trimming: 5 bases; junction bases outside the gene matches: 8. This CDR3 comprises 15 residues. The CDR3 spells CASSPSGGPHNEQFF. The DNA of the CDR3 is TGTGCCAGCAGCCCGAGCGGGGGGCCCCACAATGAGCAGTTCTTC.

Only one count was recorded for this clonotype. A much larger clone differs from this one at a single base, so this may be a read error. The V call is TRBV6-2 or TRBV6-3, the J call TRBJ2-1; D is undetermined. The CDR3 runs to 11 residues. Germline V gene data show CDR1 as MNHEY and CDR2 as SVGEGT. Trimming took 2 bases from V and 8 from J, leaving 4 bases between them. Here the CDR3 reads CASSYRDEQFF. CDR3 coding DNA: TGTGCCAGCAGTTACAGGGATGAGCAGTTCTTC.

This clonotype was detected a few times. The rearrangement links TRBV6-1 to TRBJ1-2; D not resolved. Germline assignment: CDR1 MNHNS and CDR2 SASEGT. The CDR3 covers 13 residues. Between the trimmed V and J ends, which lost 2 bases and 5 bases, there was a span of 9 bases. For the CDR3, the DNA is TGTGCCAGCAGTGAACAGCAGAGATATGGCTACACCTTC. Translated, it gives CASSEQQRYGYTF.

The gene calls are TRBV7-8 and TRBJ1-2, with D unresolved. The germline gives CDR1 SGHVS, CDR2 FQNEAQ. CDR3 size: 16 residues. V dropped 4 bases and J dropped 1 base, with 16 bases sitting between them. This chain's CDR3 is CASSSQVETLNYGYTF. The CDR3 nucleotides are TGTGCCAGCAGCTCCCAGGTCGAAACCCTTAACTATGGCTACACCTTC.

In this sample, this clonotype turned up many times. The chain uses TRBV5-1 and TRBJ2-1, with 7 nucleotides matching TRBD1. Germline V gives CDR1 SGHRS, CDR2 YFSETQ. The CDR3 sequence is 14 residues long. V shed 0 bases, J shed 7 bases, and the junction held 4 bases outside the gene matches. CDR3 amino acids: CASSLVGTANEQFF. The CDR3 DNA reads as TGCGCCAGCAGCTTGGTTGGGACAGCGAATGAGCAGTTCTTC.

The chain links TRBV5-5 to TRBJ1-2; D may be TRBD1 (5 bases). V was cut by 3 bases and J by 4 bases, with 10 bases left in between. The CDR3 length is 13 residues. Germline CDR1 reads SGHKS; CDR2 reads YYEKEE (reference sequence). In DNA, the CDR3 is TGTGCCAGCAGCTCTCGGGGGGGCTATGGCTACACCTTC. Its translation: CASSSRGGYGYTF.

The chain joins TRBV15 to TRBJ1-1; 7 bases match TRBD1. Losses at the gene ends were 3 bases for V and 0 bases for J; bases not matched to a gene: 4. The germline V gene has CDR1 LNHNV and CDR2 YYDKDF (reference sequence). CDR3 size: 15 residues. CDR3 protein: CATSSRDRVNTEAFF. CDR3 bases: TGTGCCACCAGCAGTAGGGACAGAGTGAACACTGAAGCTTTCTTT.

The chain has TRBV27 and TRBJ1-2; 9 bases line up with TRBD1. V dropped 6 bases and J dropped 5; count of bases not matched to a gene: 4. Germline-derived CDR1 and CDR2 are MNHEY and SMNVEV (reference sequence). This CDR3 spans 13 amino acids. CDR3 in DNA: TGTGCCAGCAGACATGACAGGGGGTATGGCTACACCTTC. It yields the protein CASRHDRGYGYTF.

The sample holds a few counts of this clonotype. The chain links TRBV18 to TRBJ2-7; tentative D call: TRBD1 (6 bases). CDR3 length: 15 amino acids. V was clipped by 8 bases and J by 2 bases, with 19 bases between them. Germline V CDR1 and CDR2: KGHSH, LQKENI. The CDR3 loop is CASRTQQGSPYEQYF. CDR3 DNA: TGTGCCAGCAGAACACAACAGGGTTCCCCCTACGAGCAGTACTTC.

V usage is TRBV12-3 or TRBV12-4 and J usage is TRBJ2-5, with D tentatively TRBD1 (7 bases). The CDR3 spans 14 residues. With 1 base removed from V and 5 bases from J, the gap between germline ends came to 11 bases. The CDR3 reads CASSLVPGGETQYF. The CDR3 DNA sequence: TGTGCCAGCAGTTTAGTCCCAGGGGGGGAGACCCAGTACTTC.